The sample holds a few counts of the clone carrying this T cell receptor beta chain. Antigen unknown. The data belong to a study of radiation and T cells in renal cell carcinoma. Overall study: Nephrectomy followed 15 Gy stereotactic body radiation by 4 weeks.

Only in-frame clones appear in the TCRdb table, and some are missing; sequencing was by immunoSEQ multiplex PCR. The table records about 130,000 clones, about four fifths of them present only once. The time point was: blood 2 weeks post-SBRT. Treatment specified: 15 Gy SBRT to primary tumor, nephrectomy 4 weeks later. The germline gives CDR1 SQVTM, CDR2 ANQGSEA. V was trimmed by 7 bases and J by 6 bases, leaving 14 bases between them. CDR3 size: 12 residues. Study-level findings and limits: In blood, top tumor clones expanded by 2 weeks, shrinking by 4.

The receptor's source is a middle-aged man with renal cell carcinoma. Material: blood, obtained from a patient whose treatment included radiotherapy and nephrectomy. The chain recombines TRBV29-1 with TRBJ2-3; D might be TRBD1 (6 bases). This CDR3 reads CSALQGVDTQYF. The CDR3 DNA sequence: TGCAGCGCTTTACAGGGTGTCGATACGCAGTATTTT.